The rows below give T cell receptor beta chains drawn from one sample of a study of graft-versus-host responses after intestinal transplantation. Sequencing used immunoSEQ multiplex PCR; TCRdb keeps in-frame clones, though not all of them. The profile shows roughly 13,000 clones, approximately 38% of them singletons. Sequences were derived from alloreactive CD8+ T cells from a mixed lymphocyte reaction culture, sampled before intestinal transplant. The source of these receptors is a human patient who received an intestinal transplant. Each CDR3 is given without its conserved first and last residue.

TRBJ2-7	TRBV11-2	ASSVTGDSSYEQY
TRBJ2-1	TRBV6-5	ASSYSGTGAFNEQF
TRBJ2-1	TRBV6-6	ASSYGGTSTNEQF
TRBJ1-2	TRBV4-3	ASSPDRGNDGYT
TRBJ2-7	TRBV6-5	ASSETGPYEQY
TRBJ2-7	TRBV4-3	ASSQDPGGAYEQY
TRBJ2-1	TRBV7-8	ASSLAQGQEQF
TRBJ1-2	TRBV4-3	ASSQAGNGYT
TRBJ1-1	TRBV4-1	ASSHLGGNTEAF
TRBJ2-7	TRBV27	ASSEKPLEDYEQY
TRBJ1-2	TRBV4-1	ASSQVKAGSYT
TRBJ2-3	TRBV27	ASSPLDRVNTDTQY
TRBJ1-2	TRBV6-5	ASNPGSYIYGYT
TRBJ2-5	TRBV4-1	ASSPGDGSGETQY
TRBJ2-1	TRBV12-2	ASRFPGTGRFNEQF
TRBJ2-7	TRBV4-1	ASSLRQGSSYEQY
TRBJ1-2	TRBV6-1	ASSSRQPYGYT
TRBJ1-2	TRBV5-1	ASSPGTGAYGYT
TRBJ2-7	TRBV5-4	ASSPGTSGGDEQY
TRBJ2-7	TRBV10-3	ATIGTTSYEQY
TRBJ2-7	TRBV19	ASSTNPGQGEQY
TRBJ2-7	TRBV5-1	ASSLFPGYEQY
TRBJ2-7	TRBV6-5	ASSYSLGQGANEQY
TRBJ2-7	TRBV5-4	ASSLGRQGLRGYEQY
TRBJ2-7	TRBV5-1	ASSLGRGSYEQY
TRBJ2-7	TRBV2	ASMAGGPREQY
TRBJ1-2	TRBV5-6	ASSLGQGDYGYT
TRBJ1-2	TRBV30	AWSMGRGDGYT
TRBJ1-1	TRBV28	ASRQRGLMWNTEAF
TRBJ2-3	TRBV10-2	ASNRDREGVTDTQY
TRBJ1-4	TRBV6-5	ASSPGQGYEKLF
TRBJ2-3	TRBV5-7	ASSLAGDRGDRDTQY
TRBJ1-1	TRBV11-2	ASSFVTGNTEAF
TRBJ1-4	TRBV5-4	ASSLKNRGAREKLF
TRBJ1-4	TRBV18	ASSPPSGGGAVEKLF
TRBJ1-5	TRBV6-5	ASSSRGNQPQH
TRBJ1-1	TRBV4-1	ASSLTDSNTEAF
TRBJ2-1	TRBV27	ASSLGTGGNEQF
TRBJ2-5	TRBV6-5	ASSFYGQETQY
TRBJ2-6	TRBV30	ACSPGAGANVLT
TRBJ2-3	TRBV25-1	ASSDQQGPDTQY
TRBJ2-1	TRBV7-6	ASSQSSGGSDEQF
TRBJ1-3	TRBV9	ASSPGVPNTIY